One sample yielded the 17 T cell receptor beta chains listed below, sequenced in a study of cytomegalovirus exposure and HLA in healthy donors. The PCR was carried out with 60 Vbeta primers and 13 Jbeta primers. TCRdb's table, derived via immunoSEQ multiplex PCR, lists solely in-frame clones and lacks some. The data hold 25,000 to 40,000 clones, with 44% observed a single time. The sequenced sample was PBMCs. Receptor source: a woman aged 45-65 years in good health and CMV-seronegative.

This clone turned up a few times. The rearrangement uses TRBV11-2 and TRBJ2-7; perhaps TRBD2 as D (5 bases). Looked up from germline, CDR1 is SGHAT and CDR2 is FQNNGV. This CDR3 is built from 12 residues. V dropped 5 bases and J dropped 5 bases, with 10 bases sitting between them. CDR3 coding DNA: TGTGCCAGCAGCGGCAGGACTCACGAGCAGTACTTC. This gives the protein CASSGRTHEQYF.

The genes are TRBV4-1 and TRBJ2-7; tentative D call: TRBD1 (6 bases). The CDR3 has 15 amino acids. CDR1 is MGHRA and CDR2 is YSYEKL in the germline V gene. Trimming removed 2 bases from V and 2 bases from J, with 13 bases in between. Here the CDR3 DNA reads TGCGCCAGCAGCCAACTACTACAGGGAACCTACGAGCAGTACTTC. It encodes CASSQLLQGTYEQYF.

The sample holds a few counts of this clone. The chain employs TRBV5-4 and TRBJ1-1, with 7 bases lining up with TRBD1. The CDR3 runs 13 residues. Germline V gives CDR1 SGHNT, CDR2 YYREEE (reference sequence). The V and J ends lost 5 bases and 0 bases, in that order; junction bases with no gene match: 1. The CDR3: CASRDRMNTEAFF. CDR3 in DNA: TGTGCCAGCAGGGACAGGATGAACACTGAAGCTTTCTTT.

This chain uses TRBV5-4 with TRBJ2-5; 9 nucleotides agree with TRBD2. Germline-derived CDR1 and CDR2 are SGHNT and YYREEE (reference sequence). Trimming at V came to 3 bases and at J to 5 bases, leaving 8 bases not matched to a gene. This CDR3 is 15 amino acids long. The CDR3 spells CASSSERGARETQYF. CDR3 bases: TGTGCCAGCAGCTCGGAGCGGGGGGCCCGGGAGACCCAGTACTTC. The full variable domain, completed using reference TRBV5-4 and TRBJ2-5, is ETGVTQSPTHLIKTRGQQVTLRCSSQSGHNTVSWYQQALGQGPQFIFQYYREEENGRGNFPPRFSGLQFPNYSSELNVNALELDDSALYLCASSSERGARETQYFGPGTRLLVL.

This chain joins TRBV29-1 and TRBJ2-1, with 9 nucleotides matching TRBD2. CDR3 length: 14 amino acids. Germline-derived CDR1 and CDR2 are SQVTM and ANQGSEA. J was trimmed by 6 bases and V by 7 bases; bases with no gene match: 10. For the CDR3, the DNA is TGCAGCGGGTTTCCCGGGACTAGCAGCAATGAGCAGTTCTTC. Translation: CSGFPGTSSNEQFF.

V usage is TRBV19 and J usage is TRBJ2-2, with 9 bases that match TRBD1. The CDR3 extends over 16 amino acids. The germline gives CDR1 LNHDA, CDR2 SQIVND (reference sequence). V was clipped by 6 bases and J by 0 bases; unmatched bases: 5. CDR3 loop: CASRTQGATNTGELFF. DNA of the CDR3: TGTGCCAGTAGGACACAGGGGGCCACGAACACCGGGGAGCTGTTTTTT.

This clone was counted a few times. This chain joins TRBV19 and TRBJ2-7, with TRBD2 matching 7 bases. The CDR3 spans 14 residues. The ends lost 1 base at V and 0 bases at J; junction bases unmatched: 0. CDR1 and CDR2 (germline): LNHDA, SQIVND (reference sequence). The CDR3 spells CASSIVAGSYEQYF. The CDR3 DNA reads as TGTGCCAGTAGTATAGTAGCGGGCTCCTACGAGCAGTACTTC.

This clone was detected only a few times. The chain links TRBV29-1 to TRBJ1-2; D gene uncertain. Germline CDR1 SQVTM, CDR2 ANQGSEA. Between the trimmed V and J ends, which lost 4 bases and 1 base, there was a span of 7 bases. The CDR3 is 12 amino acids. The CDR3 DNA follows: TGCAGCGTTGTTCGGGGTAACTATGGCTACACCTTC. This encodes CSVVRGNYGYTF.

V usage is TRBV7-9 and J usage is TRBJ1-5; D not certain. The CDR3 is 14 residues long. Germline V gene sequence: CDR1 SEHNR, CDR2 FQNEAQ (reference sequence). Trimming pared 1 base from V and 0 bases from J, leaving 4 bases between. The CDR3: CASSLGASNQPQHF. The CDR3 DNA sequence: TGTGCCAGCAGCTTAGGGGCTAGCAATCAGCCCCAGCATTTT.

This clone has a handful of counts. This chain connects TRBV5-1 to TRBJ2-4; TRBD1 matches 7 bases. With V trimmed by 7 bases and J by 8 bases, 12 bases remained unmatched. Looked up from germline, CDR1 is SGHRS and CDR2 is YFSETQ. The CDR3 runs to 14 residues. The CDR3 DNA reads as TGCGCCAGCCACCCCGGCAGGGGGAAGGACATTCAGTACTTC. Protein product: CASHPGRGKDIQYF. Combining the CDR3 with reference TRBV5-1 and TRBJ2-4 gives the whole variable domain KAGVTQTPRYLIKTRGQQVTLSCSPISGHRSVSWYQQTPGQGLQFLFEYFSETQRNKGNFPGRFSGRQFSNSRSEMNVSTLELGDSALYLCASHPGRGKDIQYFGAGTRLSVL.

This clone was observed a handful of times. The V call is TRBV13, the J call TRBJ1-4; 7 bases map to TRBD1. V shed 3 bases and J 5 bases; nucleotides not matched to a gene: 6. The CDR3 runs to 15 residues. The germline gives CDR1 PRHDT, CDR2 FYEKMQ (reference sequence). The CDR3 loop reads CASSFWDSGNEKLFF. The CDR3 DNA is TGTGCCAGCAGCTTCTGGGACAGTGGGAATGAAAAACTGTTTTTT.

Turning to this clone: The germline gene is not matched at one end of the junction; a read error may be the cause. The chain uses TRBV5-1 and TRBJ2-3; D gene unclear. CDR3 length: 9 residues. Germline V gene data show CDR1 as SGHRS and CDR2 as YFSETQ. The CDR3 sequence is CASSLTRPF. DNA for the CDR3: TGCGCCAGCAGCTTGACACGCCCTTTT.

V usage is TRBV10-2 and J usage is TRBJ2-3; D is perhaps TRBD2 (6 bases). Trimming left V 6 bases short and J 4 bases short, with 17 bases between. Germline CDR1 and CDR2: WSHSY and SAAADI. The CDR3 covers 15 residues. The DNA for the CDR3 is TGCGCCAGCAGGGACGGTAGCGGCACCCCAGATACGCAGTATTTT. It is translated as CASRDGSGTPDTQYF.

This rearrangement joins TRBV5-5 to TRBJ2-1; D may be TRBD1 (6 bases). Between the trimmed V and J ends, which lost 4 bases and 5 bases, there was a span of 13 bases. This CDR3 comprises 14 residues. Germline V CDR1 and CDR2: SGHKS, YYEKEE (reference sequence). DNA of the CDR3: TGTGCCAGCAGCCGACAGGACCCTAACAATGAGCAGTTCTTC. Its protein product is CASSRQDPNNEQFF.

This clone was counted between two and nine times. DNA of the CDR3: TGTGCCATCAGTGCGACAGCTACTATGAACACTGAAGCTTTCTTT. This codes for CAISATATMNTEAFF. The genes are TRBV10-3 and TRBJ1-1; maybe TRBD1 (5 bases). The CDR3 covers 15 residues. V gave up 4 bases and J gave up 0 bases, with 12 bases separating them. Per the germline V gene, CDR1 is ENHRY and CDR2 is SYGVKD.

V is TRBV29-1 and J is TRBJ2-2; 8 bases match TRBD1. V shed 4 bases and J 7 bases; nucleotides not matched to a gene: 11. The germline CDR1 and CDR2 sequences are SQVTM and ANQGSEA. CDR3 length: 15 amino acids. The CDR3 DNA sequence: TGCAGCGTTGTAGGTCAGGGGGCGCTGGGCGGGGAGCTGTTTTTT. Encoded protein: CSVVGQGALGGELFF.

A few counts support this clone. V is TRBV30 and J is TRBJ2-3; TRBD2 agrees at 11 bases. The J segment lost 0 bases and the V segment lost 7 bases, leaving 12 bases of the junction unmatched. The germline V gene has CDR1 GTSNPN and CDR2 SVGIG (reference sequence). CDR3 length: 17 residues. The CDR3 nucleotides are TGTGCCTCATTACTAGCGGGGGCTTTTACTAGCACAGATACGCAGTATTTT. Amino acid sequence: CASLLAGAFTSTDTQYF.